What follows describes a single T cell receptor beta chain. Its recognized antigen is unknown. A read error is possible here, since a much larger clone lies one base away. These data are taken from a study of glioma-infiltrating T cells (dated by TCRdb to 2016 to 2017). In the study overall: Sequencing of TCR alpha- and beta-chain repertoires was performed on glioma tissue, on non-neoplastic brain tissue, and on matched peripheral blood mononuclear cells. To measure how far tissue and blood T-cell populations diverged, each tissue-infiltrating repertoire was compared against the peripheral blood repertoire of the same patient. The paired cohort comprised three low-grade glioma patients, about 8 primary glioblastoma patients and three non-glioma patients contributing non-neoplastic brain tissue. Here is what the overall study found, with its caveats: Very few CDR3 sequences were shared between tissue and blood, attributed to high CDR3 diversity and limited sampling. VJ-independent divergence between tissue and blood was below expectation in non-neoplastic patients but above expectation in all gliomas, especially low-grade gliomas. The group comparisons were based on small numbers of patients: three non-neoplastic, three low-grade glioma and about eight glioblastoma patients.

TCR alpha and beta CDR3 regions were amplified with the iRepertoire nested amplicon-rescue multiplex PCR (arm-PCR) platform from RNA. One-step reverse transcription and amplification used about 85-450 ng of tissue mRNA or PBMC total RNA as input. Following bead purification, Illumina adapters were added through a secondary multiplex PCR, and the libraries were then gel-purified between 200 and 400 bp. The libraries contained internal 6-nucleotide barcodes that were used for demultiplexing. Sequencing of libraries was performed on an Illumina MiSeq with 2x220 or 2x250 nucleotide paired-end reads. The paper's processing steps were these. Paired reads were merged using FLASH 1.2.11 and aligned with BWA-MEM to the GRCh37 human genome, and TRA and TRB reads were then extracted. An IMGT-derived reference of cassette sequences and CDR3 motifs, with pseudogenes included, was used for V and J assignment. Reads were translated in three frames, and productive CDR3s were defined by a C…FGXG motif without stop codons. A clonotype was defined as a unique combination of a V-J cassette pair and a CDR3 amino acid sequence. Reads were filtered by Hamming distance, with the threshold set by the sequence error rate of each sample in mapped regions. TCRdb itself trimmed the public reads at Q25 with fastp, ran MiXCR and retained productive beta chains. Each record represents a unique CDR3 protein, reported with the most common genes and DNA among its rows. These V and J calls derive from TCRdb rather than the authors' analysis. This sample has 95,000 to 150,000 distinct CDR3 sequences in its table, and roughly 24% of those were observed once. The ten most abundant clones make up 13% to 15% of the sample.

Material: glioma tissue, nonneoplastic brain tissue, or PBMCs (not recorded which). This TCR derives from a human donor with low-grade glioma or glioblastoma, undergoing nonglioma brain surgery, or in good health (not recorded which).

DNA sequence: TGCGCCGGCAGCCAAGATAGTGGCACTGAAGCTTTCTTT. Its protein is CAGSQDSGTEAFF. Here the chain combines TRBV4-1 and TRBJ1-1, with no confidently assigned D gene. The germline V gene gives CDR1 as MGHRA and CDR2 as YSYEKL. The CDR3 starts with the cysteine, ends with the phenylalanine, and has 13 residues. Here the CDR3 DNA is all that survives: 39 bases in frame from base 1.